The sequence of this T cell receptor beta chain was determined in a study of blood T cell repertoires in COVID-19 (dated by TCRdb to the early 2020s). At the level of the whole study: Samples from collaborators originated in the United States, Italy and Spain and spanned both the acute and convalescent phases of COVID-19. The material from the prospective study consisted of cDNA or gDNA derived from T cells, B-cell-depleted T cells, or PBMCs. Subjects who had been exposed to COVID-19, were actively infected with it, or had recovered from it provided the deeply sampled blood TCRbeta repertoires that made up the dataset. The repertoires were released in a freely available public database intended as a resource for research on the immune response to SARS-CoV-2. Samples came from the ongoing ImmuneRACE study (first 160 participants) plus 1,254 subjects from 6 global collaborators. Nearly every sample came with metadata listing a de-identified subject ID, COVID-19 status, age in years and sex. Where available, HLA class I and class II types were taken from metadata supplied by the sample provider and were not determined by assay-based typing. Results and caveats for the whole study, not just this receptor: The quantity of clinical and demographic metadata differed by source and by participant and was supplied without curation.

TCRbeta CDR3 regions were amplified from genomic DNA using the immunoSEQ Assay, a bias-controlled multiplex PCR. From the authors' description of their analysis: The number of nucleated cells in each sample was estimated by amplification of reference gene primers within the assay. To quantify the absolute abundance of each unique TCRbeta CDR3 rearrangement, sequence reads were collapsed and filtered. Productive Simpson clonality was computed per sample as the square root of Simpson's diversity index over productive rearrangements. TCRdb provides this immuneACCESS table in a form limited to in-frame rearrangements. Some clones are lacking; in checked studies, under half of them reflect an unresolved V gene, and why the rest are absent is not known. D and trimming were read from the DNA, whereas the V and J calls and clone size are those reported in that table. The table for this sample lists 180,000 or so clones; around 80% of them were counted only once. Roughly 10% of the sample lies in the top ten.

In Seattle, one collaborating source enrolled patients while the infection was active and tracked those patients longitudinally over the course of disease. Collaborating institutions collected whole blood in K2EDTA tubes following their own protocols. For TCRbeta analysis, collaborators shipped samples as frozen whole blood, isolated PBMCs, or DNA extracted from either of those sample types. Concerning this clone: The specificity of this receptor is unknown. It has no much larger one-base neighbor in the sample; base qualities were not kept.

The germline V gene yields ENHRY for CDR1 and SYGVKD for CDR2. After removal of 10 bases from V and 9 bases from J, the junction retains 3 bases not matched to a gene. Its CDR3 holds 12 amino acids, cysteine through phenylalanine. Of the read, only the CDR3 DNA is kept; its 36 bases are in frame from base 1. The sequence joins TRBV10-3 to TRBJ1-6, with TRBD1 identical over 10 junction bases. The receptor's source is a woman aged 80 or over with COVID-19, enrolled during active disease. Sequenced: peripheral blood. The DNA sequence is TGTGCCACCCGACAGGGGGCTTCACCCCTCCACTTT. This is translated as CATRQGASPLHF.